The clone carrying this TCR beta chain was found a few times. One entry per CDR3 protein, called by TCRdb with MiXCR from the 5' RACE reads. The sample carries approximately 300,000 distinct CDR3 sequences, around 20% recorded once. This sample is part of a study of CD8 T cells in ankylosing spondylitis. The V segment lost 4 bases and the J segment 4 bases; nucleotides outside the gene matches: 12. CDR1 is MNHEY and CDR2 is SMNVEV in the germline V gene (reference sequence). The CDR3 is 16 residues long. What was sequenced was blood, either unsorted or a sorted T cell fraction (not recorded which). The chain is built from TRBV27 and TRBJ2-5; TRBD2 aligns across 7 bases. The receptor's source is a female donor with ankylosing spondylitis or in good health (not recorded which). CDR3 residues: CASSSFGGSQLETQYF. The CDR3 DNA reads TGTGCCAGCAGTTCCTTCGGGGGGTCCCAATTAGAGACCCAGTACTTC.